This T cell receptor (beta chain) comes out of a study of blood T cell repertoires in COVID-19 (dated by TCRdb to the early 2020s). Study-level background: Samples from collaborators originated in the United States, Italy and Spain and spanned both the acute and convalescent phases of COVID-19. The material from the prospective study consisted of cDNA or gDNA derived from T cells, B-cell-depleted T cells, or PBMCs. Subjects who had been exposed to COVID-19, were actively infected with it, or had recovered from it provided the deeply sampled blood TCRbeta repertoires that made up the dataset. A freely available public database, intended as a resource for researchers studying the immune response to SARS-CoV-2, is where the repertoires were released. Samples were obtained from the ongoing ImmuneRACE study (first 160 participants) and from about 1,300 subjects provided by 6 global collaborators. Nearly every sample came with metadata listing a de-identified subject ID, COVID-19 status, age in years and sex. Where HLA class I and class II types were available, the types were taken from metadata supplied by the sample provider, not from assay-based typing. Overall results and qualifications from the work: Clinical and demographic metadata were provided uncurated, with the amount varying by source and participant.

The collaborating institutions used their own protocols to collect whole blood in K2EDTA tubes. For TCRbeta analysis, collaborator samples were shipped as frozen whole blood, as isolated PBMCs, or as DNA extracted from either sample type. TCRbeta CDR3 regions were amplified from genomic DNA using the immunoSEQ Assay, a bias-controlled multiplex PCR. Concerning the study's data processing: Nucleated cell counts per sample were estimated from amplification of reference gene primers within the assay. To quantify the absolute abundance of each unique TCRbeta CDR3 rearrangement, sequence reads were collapsed and filtered. For each sample, productive Simpson clonality was calculated by taking the square root of Simpson's diversity index across productive rearrangements. The source is immuneACCESS, and TCRdb retained only in-frame sequences with V and J called. Part of the clones is not carried over; for the studies checked, unresolved V genes explain less than half of this, and the remainder is unexplained. From that table come the V and J calls and clone size; the DNA was used to work out D and trimming. The sample table contains about 110,000 clones; only one count was recorded for 84% of them. The ten most abundant clones make up over 4% of the sample.

Points on this clone: Its antigen target is currently unknown. No qualities accompany the bases; no much larger clone lies one base away.

Ends trimmed: V by 5 bases, J by 0 bases; bases unmatched to a gene: 5. The CDR3 starts with the cysteine, ends with the phenylalanine, and has 15 residues. Here the CDR3 DNA is all that survives: 45 bases in frame from base 1. The germline V gene specifies SGDLS as CDR1 and YYNGEE as CDR2. Sequenced: peripheral blood. The TCR sequence derives from a human donor in a cohort sampled during active COVID-19. Here the chain combines TRBV9 and TRBJ1-3; TRBD1 matches 7 bases in the middle. The CDR3 sequence is CASSETGFSGNTIYF. The DNA is as follows: TGTGCCAGCAGTGAGACAGGGTTCTCTGGAAACACCATATATTTT.